A single sample is the source of the 6 T cell receptor beta chains below, sequenced in a study of cytomegalovirus exposure and HLA in healthy donors. The PCR made use of 60 Vbeta and 13 Jbeta primers. Assay: immunoSEQ multiplex PCR; the TCRdb copy retains only in-frame clones and omits some. The sample has some 120,000 clones; about 86% are singletons. Sequencing was performed on PBMCs. These receptors all come from a woman in her twenties or thirties in good health and CMV-seronegative.

A single count supports this clone. The rearrangement uses TRBV7-8 and TRBJ1-6; D might be TRBD1 (6 bases). The V gene lost 3 bases and the J gene lost 6 bases, with 9 bases spanning the gap. In germline, CDR1 is SGHVS, CDR2 FQNEAQ. The CDR3 has 14 residues. DNA of the CDR3: TGTGCCAGCAGCTTTGAGGGGGTTAATTCACCCCTCCACTTT. It translates to CASSFEGVNSPLHF.

V gene TRBV11-3 combines with J gene TRBJ2-1; D possibly corresponds to TRBD1 (5 bases). The V end lost 5 bases, the J end lost 5 bases, and 10 bases lay between the germline ends. The CDR3 sequence is 13 residues long. In germline, CDR1 is SGHNT, CDR2 YENEEA. In nucleotides, the CDR3 is TGTGCCAGCAGCACACGACAGCACAATGAGCAGTTCTTC. Amino acids: CASSTRQHNEQFF.

CDR3 sequence reads: CASSPTGQPYNEQFF. CDR3 in DNA: TGTGCCAGCAGTCCTACGGGACAACCCTACAATGAGCAGTTCTTC. This sequence joins TRBV28 and TRBJ2-1; D possibly corresponds to TRBD1 (6 bases). V was shortened by 5 bases and J by 2 bases, with 13 bases between the two germline ends. This CDR3 has 15 residues. Germline V gene lookup returns CDR1 MDHEN and CDR2 SYDVKM. Using reference TRBV28 and TRBJ2-1 for the parts outside the CDR3, the full variable domain is DVKVTQSSRYLVKRTGEKVFLECVQDMDHENMFWYRQDPGLGLRLIYFSYDVKMKEKGDIPEGYSVSREKKERFSLILESASTNQTSMYLCASSPTGQPYNEQFFGPGTRLTVL.

The V and J genes are TRBV6-4 and TRBJ2-1, with TRBD2 matching 10 bases. V was clipped by 5 bases and J by 7 bases; unmatched bases: 5. The CDR3 loop spans 14 amino acids. Germline assignment: CDR1 MRHNA and CDR2 SNTAGT. CDR3 protein: CASSKLAGENEQFF. The CDR3 nucleotides read TGTGCCAGCAGTAAGCTAGCGGGAGAAAATGAGCAGTTCTTC.

This sequence joins TRBV6-6 and TRBJ1-5; tentatively, D is TRBD1 (5 bases). Germline CDR1 reads MNHNY; CDR2 reads SVGAGI (reference sequence). Trimming removed 0 bases at V and 4 bases at J, with 7 bases between. This CDR3 comprises 14 residues. CDR3 region: CASSYSRGNQPQHF. The CDR3 DNA follows: TGTGCCAGCAGTTACTCACGGGGGAATCAGCCCCAGCATTTT.

V and J are TRBV5-1 and TRBJ2-7, with TRBD1 matching 8 bases. The V segment lost 3 bases and the J segment 8 bases; nucleotides outside the gene matches: 4. Germline loops: CDR1 SGHRS, CDR2 YFSETQ. This CDR3 contains 12 residues. CDR3 nucleotide sequence: TGCGCCAGCAGCTCCGACAGGGGCAAGCAGTACTTC. Translation gives CASSSDRGKQYF.